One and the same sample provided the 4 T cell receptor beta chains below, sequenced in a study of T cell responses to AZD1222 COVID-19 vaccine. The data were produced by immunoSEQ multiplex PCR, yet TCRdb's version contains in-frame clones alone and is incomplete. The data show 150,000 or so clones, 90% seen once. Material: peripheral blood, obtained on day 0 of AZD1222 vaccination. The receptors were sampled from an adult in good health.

CDR3 residues: CASSLVGQGAQNYGYTF. The CDR3 DNA sequence: TGTGCCAGCAGCTTAGTGGGACAGGGGGCGCAGAACTATGGCTACACCTTC. This chain joins TRBV7-2 and TRBJ1-2; 12 bases are a match to TRBD1. The CDR3 is made up of 17 amino acids. CDR1 is SGHTA, CDR2 FQGNSA, per germline. V lost 1 base to trimming and J lost 2 bases; unmatched junction nucleotides: 5. The full variable domain, in which reference TRBV7-2 and TRBJ1-2 provide the parts outside the CDR3, is GAGVSQSPSNKVTEKGKDVELRCDPISGHTALYWYRQSLGQGLEFLIYFQGNSAPDKSGLPSDRFSAERTGGSVSTLTIQRTQQEDSAVYLCASSLVGQGAQNYGYTFGSGTRLTVV.

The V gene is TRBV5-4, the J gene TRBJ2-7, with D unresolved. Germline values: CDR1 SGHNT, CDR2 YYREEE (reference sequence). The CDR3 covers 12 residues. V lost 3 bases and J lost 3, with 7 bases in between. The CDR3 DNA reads TGTGCCAGCAGCTCGGTCGGCTACGAGCAGTACTTC. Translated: CASSSVGYEQYF.

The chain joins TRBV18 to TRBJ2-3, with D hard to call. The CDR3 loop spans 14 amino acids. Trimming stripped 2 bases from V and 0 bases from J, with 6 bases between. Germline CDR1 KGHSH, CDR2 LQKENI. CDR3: CASSPEWSTDTQYF. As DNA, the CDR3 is TGTGCCAGCTCACCAGAATGGAGCACAGATACGCAGTATTTT.

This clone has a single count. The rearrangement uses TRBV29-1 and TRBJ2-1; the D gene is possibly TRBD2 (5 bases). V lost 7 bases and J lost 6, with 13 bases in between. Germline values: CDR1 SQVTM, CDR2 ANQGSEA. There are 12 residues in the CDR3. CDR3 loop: CSERESSNEQFF. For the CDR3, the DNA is TGCAGCGAAAGGGAGTCCAGCAATGAGCAGTTCTTC.